Listed below are T cell receptor beta chains from one sample, sequenced in a study of vaccination effects on CD4 cells after COVID-19. These TCRs are of unknown antigen specificity. Libraries were prepared by immunoSEQ multiplex PCR; TCRdb keeps only in-frame clonotypes and omits some of them. The sample contains approximately 30,000 clones, approximately 60% of which appear only once. The material sequenced was CD4+ T cells from PBMCs cultured with SARS-CoV-2 spike peptides, taken after COVID-19 vaccination. These receptors were collected from a human donor who received a COVID-19 vaccine. CDR3s include the opening cysteine and the closing phenylalanine or tryptophan. A D gene is named only where the DNA matches it firmly. For some rows the clone size is stated as once, few or many, or as a class when expanded; others skip it.

j_call v_call d_call clone_size cdr3_nt cdr3_aa
TRBJ2-7 TRBV19 TRBD1 - TGTGCCAGTAAACTCACCGGGACAGGGGCCTACGAGCAGTACTTC CASKLTGTGAYEQYF
TRBJ2-6 TRBV27 - - TGTGCCAGCAGTTTTTCGATTCCGGGCAAAACCCATGGGGGGGCCAACGTCCTGACTTTC CASSFSIPGKTHGGANVLTF
TRBJ2-7 TRBV27 TRBD1 few TGTGCCAGCAGTACCAGGACAGGGGGAGAGCAGTACTTC CASSTRTGGEQYF
TRBJ2-1 TRBV11-2 - once TGTGCCAGCAGCCCAGGAGACAGAAATGAGCAGTTCTTC CASSPGDRNEQFF
TRBJ1-2 TRBV27 - - TGTGCCAGCGCCCTGGCAGGGTCCAGGGCTGGCTACACCTTC CASALAGSRAGYTF
TRBJ1-1 TRBV6-2/TRBV6-3 - few TGTGCCAGCAGTTACCCTCCCCGGACAGAGGACACTGAAGCTTTCTTT CASSYPPRTEDTEAFF
TRBJ1-2 TRBV6-5 TRBD1 many TGTGCCAGCAGTTACCGACAGGGTAGTATAGGCTACACCTTC CASSYRQGSIGYTF
TRBJ2-3 TRBV6-6 - - TGTGCCAGCAGTTACTCGGAGTCAGATACGCAGTATTTT CASSYSESDTQYF
TRBJ1-2 TRBV6-5 - - TGTGCCAGCAGTTACCAGACAGGCGATCATAACTATGGCTACACCTTC CASSYQTGDHNYGYTF
TRBJ1-1 TRBV5-1 - - TGCGCCAGCAGCTTATGGGGGAACACTGAAGCTTTCTTT CASSLWGNTEAFF
TRBJ2-6 TRBV5-6 - - TGTGCCAGCAGCTTGGCCGTGGAGGGCCGAGGGTCTCGGGCCAACGTCCTGACTTTC CASSLAVEGRGSRANVLTF
TRBJ2-6 TRBV5-5 - once TGTGCCAGCAGCTTGTTGTCAGCCGGGGCCAACGTCCTGACTTTC CASSLLSAGANVLTF
TRBJ2-5 TRBV7-7 TRBD2 - TGTGCCAGCAGCGGACTAGCGGGGGCCCAGTACTTC CASSGLAGAQYF
TRBJ2-5 TRBV5-1 TRBD1 - TGCGCCAGCAGCTTGTCAGGACAGGGGGCAGGCGAGACCCAGTACTTC CASSLSGQGAGETQYF
TRBJ1-4 TRBV5-4 TRBD1 - TGTGCCAGCAGCTTTGGAAGGGACAGGGGGTCGACTAATGAAAAACTGTTTTTT CASSFGRDRGSTNEKLFF
TRBJ2-1 TRBV6-1 TRBD1 - TGTGCCAGCAGTGAGTTGGGGACAGGGAGCTCCTACAATGAGCAGTTCTTC CASSELGTGSSYNEQFF
TRBJ2-3 TRBV5-1 TRBD2 - TGCGCCAGCAGCTTAGGGACTACTAGGGCAGATACGCAGTATTTT CASSLGTTRADTQYF
TRBJ1-2 TRBV2 - - TGTGCCAGCAGTGCCAAAACAGGGCTGGGAGATAACTATGGCTACACCTTC CASSAKTGLGDNYGYTF
TRBJ2-3 TRBV4-2 - - TGTGCCAGCAGCCAAGATAGGAGCACAGATACGCAGTATTTT CASSQDRSTDTQYF
TRBJ2-7 TRBV6-5 - few TGTGCCAGCAGTTACTCGGGGGACAAATCCTACGAGCAGTACTTC CASSYSGDKSYEQYF
TRBJ2-3 TRBV7-9 - - TGTGCCAGCAGCTTATTAGGCGGGAGCACAGATACGCAGTATTTT CASSLLGGSTDTQYF
TRBJ2-1 TRBV19 - - TGTGCCAGTAGTATAAACAGGGAATCGGTTGAGCAGTTCTTC CASSINRESVEQFF
TRBJ1-3 TRBV13 - - TGTGCCAGCAGCTTGGCGGGACCGCTCTCTGGAAACACCATATATTTT CASSLAGPLSGNTIYF
TRBJ1-2 TRBV6-4 - - TGTGCCAGCAGTGACCGGGACAACTATGGCTACACCTTC CASSDRDNYGYTF
TRBJ1-3 TRBV2 - - TGTGCCAGCAGTGAACTGGTCTCCTCTGGAAACACCATATATTTT CASSELVSSGNTIYF
TRBJ1-1 TRBV5-4 - - TGTGCCAGCAGCTTGGAACGGACCTACACTGAAGCTTTCTTT CASSLERTYTEAFF
TRBJ2-1 TRBV9 TRBD2 - TGTGCCAGCAGCGTAGCCCCGACTAGCGGGGGGGACAATGAGCAGTTCTTC CASSVAPTSGGDNEQFF
TRBJ1-1 TRBV6-5 TRBD1 - TGTGCCAGCAGTCGGGACAGGGGGCGGACTGAAGCTTTCTTT CASSRDRGRTEAFF
TRBJ2-2 TRBV11-3 - - TGTGCCAGCAGCTTAGATCTCGGGCGGGCGGGACCGAACACCGGGGAGCTGTTTTTT CASSLDLGRAGPNTGELFF
TRBJ2-6 TRBV29-1 - - TGCAGCGTTGAGGGAGGCAGGGCTTCATCTGGGGCCAACGTCCTGACTTTC CSVEGGRASSGANVLTF
TRBJ2-1 TRBV21-1 - - TGTGCCAGCAGCAGAAATAGCGGGAGTTCCCCCTACAATGAGCAGTTCTTC CASSRNSGSSPYNEQFF
TRBJ2-5 TRBV12-5 TRBD2 - TGTGCTAGTGGCCTAGGGACTAGCGGGTACCAAGAGACCCAGTACTTC CASGLGTSGYQETQYF
TRBJ2-5 TRBV4-1 TRBD2 - TGCGCCAGCAGCCAAGATACTAGCGGGAGATCGGAGACCCAGTACTTC CASSQDTSGRSETQYF
TRBJ2-7 TRBV30 - few TGTGCCTGGAGTGTAGTTTACGAGCAGTACTTC CAWSVVYEQYF
TRBJ1-2 TRBV10-3 TRBD1 - TGTGCCATCAGTGACTTGGGACAGGGACCTGGTGGCTACACCTTC CAISDLGQGPGGYTF
TRBJ1-1 TRBV12-3/TRBV12-4 - - TGTGCCAGCAGTTTAAAGGGGAACACTGAAGCTTTCTTT CASSLKGNTEAFF
TRBJ2-7 TRBV11-2 - - TGTGCCAGCAGCTTAGTAGGTCGTCAGAAGGAGCGGTACGAGCAGTACTTC CASSLVGRQKERYEQYF
TRBJ1-2 TRBV11-1 TRBD1 few TGTGCCAGCAGCCACCCTGGGACAGATCTCTATGGCTACACCTTC CASSHPGTDLYGYTF
TRBJ1-2 TRBV14 - once TGTGCCAGCAGCCAAGATTCGGGCGCCAGCTATGGCTACACCTTC CASSQDSGASYGYTF
TRBJ1-2 TRBV5-6 TRBD1 few TGTGCCAGCAGCTTGGGCCGAGACAGGGGACCTTATGGCTACACCTTC CASSLGRDRGPYGYTF
TRBJ2-5 TRBV27 - - TGTGCCAGCAGTCCCCTTTCTAACGTTCAGACCCAGTACTTC CASSPLSNVQTQYF
TRBJ1-4 TRBV11-2 - few TGTGCCAGCAGCTCACATAATATTTTCACGGGGAGCAATGAAAAACTGTTTTTT CASSSHNIFTGSNEKLFF
TRBJ1-2 TRBV2 TRBD1 - TGTGCCAGCAGTGAATGGGGGACAGTTGGCTACACCTTC CASSEWGTVGYTF
TRBJ1-1 TRBV2 TRBD1 - TGTGCCAGCAGCGGGACAGGGGGCAAAGCTTTCTTT CASSGTGGKAFF
TRBJ1-2 TRBV19 - - TGTGCCAGTAGTATTAACTGGAGGGGTCAGGATGGCTACACCTTC CASSINWRGQDGYTF
TRBJ1-6 TRBV6-2/TRBV6-3 - - TGTGCCAGCAGCGCCCCGGGGCAGCGGAATTCACCCCTCCACTTT CASSAPGQRNSPLHF
TRBJ1-6 TRBV7-2 TRBD1 few TGTGCCAGCAGGGGCAAGGGGGCCTCCTATAATTCACCCCTCCACTTT CASRGKGASYNSPLHF
TRBJ1-4 TRBV23-1 - medium-sized TGCGCCAGCAGTCAAGAAGAAGGGGCTAATGAAAAACTGTTTTTT CASSQEEGANEKLFF
TRBJ2-2 TRBV12-5 - - TGTGCTAGTGCCCTCCTTCCCGGGACTGTGACCGGGGAGCTGTTTTTT CASALLPGTVTGELFF
TRBJ1-5 TRBV5-5 - medium-sized TGTGCCAGCAGCTTGACCGTACTCAGCAATCAGCCCCAGCATTTT CASSLTVLSNQPQHF
TRBJ1-1 TRBV6-5 - - TGTGCCAGCAGTAAAACAACAGCACCGAACACTGAAGCTTTCTTT CASSKTTAPNTEAFF
TRBJ1-1 TRBV5-1 TRBD1 - TGCGCCAGCAGCACCGGGACAGCAAACACTGAAGCTTTCTTT CASSTGTANTEAFF
TRBJ1-1 TRBV27 TRBD1 - TGTGCCAGCAGCCCGGACAGGGGAGGAAACACTGAAGCTTTCTTT CASSPDRGGNTEAFF
TRBJ1-4 TRBV12-5 - - TGTGCTAGTGAGGGGGGTCCAGGCACAACTAATGAAAAACTGTTTTTT CASEGGPGTTNEKLFF
TRBJ1-1 TRBV5-1 TRBD1 few TGCGCCAGCAGCGGACGAAGCAGGGGGTGGCCTATGAACACTGAAGCTTTCTTT CASSGRSRGWPMNTEAFF
TRBJ2-7 TRBV5-1 - - TGCGCCAGCAGCACCGGAGGATGGGAGCAGTACTTC CASSTGGWEQYF
TRBJ2-5 TRBV29-1 TRBD2 once TGCAGCGTTGAAGTTGGGGGGGTCGGAGAGACCCAGTACTTC CSVEVGGVGETQYF
TRBJ2-5 TRBV5-8 TRBD2 - TGTGCCAGCAGCCCCGGGACTAGCGGGAGGGGCCAAGAGACCCAGTACTTC CASSPGTSGRGQETQYF
TRBJ2-4 TRBV19 TRBD1 - TGTGCCAGTAGTGTACCGGGACAGCAAAACATTCAGTACTTC CASSVPGQQNIQYF
TRBJ2-2 TRBV4-2 TRBD2 - TGTGCCAGCAGCCAAAGACCCATGACTAGCGGGATAACCGGGGAGCTGTTTTTT CASSQRPMTSGITGELFF